This T cell receptor (beta chain) is from a study of Graves' ophthalmopathy and Graves' hyperthyroidism. Study summary: Researchers classed hyperthyroidism as stable given no ophthalmopathy within 18 months of follow-up.

Regarding the study as a whole: Blood also held most thyroid clonotypes expanded above 0.001 frequency.

CDR1 and CDR2 from the germline V gene are LNHDA and SQIVND (reference sequence). This CDR3 has 14 residues. With 6 bases removed from V and 5 bases from J, the gap between germline ends came to 17 bases. A word on this clonotype: Its matching antigen is unknown.

Aged 18 to 65, the patients with hyperthyroidism had under 2 months' duration and were newly diagnosed. Amplification of the TCR beta CDR3 regions used RNA transcripts (as template). First-round RT-PCR employed HTBI primers, with a second-round multiplex PCR after it. TCRdb fed the multiplex PCR reads into MiXCR, producing one record per CDR3 protein. The sample lists 900,000 to 1,200,000 distinct CDR3 sequences, 35% to 45% occurring once. This sequence originates from an adult man with Graves' hyperthyroidism. Material: peripheral blood or thyroid tissue (not recorded which). The chain carries TRBV19 and TRBJ2-7; D is unresolved. CDR3 residues: CASRPTGLGNEQYF. The DNA for the CDR3 is TGTGCCAGTAGACCGACCGGCCTTGGGAACGAGCAGTACTTC.